Following are 18 T cell receptor beta chains from one sample sequenced in a study of blood T cell repertoires in COVID-19. Assay used: immunoSEQ multiplex PCR; TCRdb lists only in-frame clones, some missing. The sample records under 200,000 clones, about 88% being singletons. Sequences were obtained from peripheral blood. These receptors were taken from a man aged 18 to 30 with acute or convalescent COVID-19.

V usage is TRBV18 and J usage is TRBJ2-1; TRBD2 matches 12 bases. V was pared by 5 bases and J by 4 bases, with 9 bases of the junction left unmatched. The germline V gene encodes CDR1 KGHSH and CDR2 LQKENI. The CDR3 totals 17 residues. In DNA form, the CDR3 reads TGTGCCAGCTCAGCGAGACTAGCGGGGGAAAAATACAATGAGCAGTTCTTC. As protein: CASSARLAGEKYNEQFF.

This clone was seen only once. CDR3 protein: CASSIGTGGRETQYF. The CDR3 bases are TGTGCCAGTAGTATCGGGACAGGGGGGAGAGAGACCCAGTACTTC. The chain joins TRBV19 to TRBJ2-5, with 11 bases fitting TRBD1. The CDR3 has 15 amino acids. The junction had 4 bases not matched to a gene; V was cut back by 3 bases and J by 4 bases. Germline CDR1 reads LNHDA; CDR2 reads SQIVND (reference sequence).

The chain is built from TRBV28 and TRBJ2-5, with D maybe TRBD2 (5 bases). Germline V gene sequence: CDR1 MDHEN, CDR2 SYDVKM. Trimming pared 7 bases from V and 2 bases from J, leaving 14 bases between. The CDR3 loop spans 14 amino acids. CDR3 in amino acids: CASNTLGSQETQYF. CDR3 nucleotides: TGTGCCAGCAACACTCTGGGGAGTCAAGAGACCCAGTACTTC.

The chain carries TRBV15 and TRBJ2-1, with 8 bases fitting TRBD1. Germline CDR1 LNHNV, CDR2 YYDKDF (reference sequence). The CDR3 sequence is 12 residues long. With V trimmed by 6 bases and J by 10 bases, 5 bases remained unmatched. The CDR3 loop is CATRKTGDEQFF. CDR3 DNA sequence: TGTGCCACCAGGAAGACAGGGGACGAGCAGTTCTTC.

The chain recombines TRBV20-1 with TRBJ2-6, with 7 bases matching TRBD1. V was clipped by 3 bases and J by 2 bases; unmatched bases: 10. Germline V gives CDR1 DFQATT, CDR2 SNEGSKA (reference sequence). CDR3 length equals 17 residues. The CDR3 loop reads CSASFPRGITGANVLTF. DNA of the CDR3: TGCAGTGCTAGTTTTCCCAGGGGGATCACTGGGGCCAACGTCCTGACTTTC.

The rearrangement joins TRBV6-6 to TRBJ1-1; D is uncertain. CDR1 MNHNY and CDR2 SVGAGI come from the germline V gene (reference sequence). V lost 4 bases to trimming and J lost 1 base, with 13 bases between them. There are 15 residues in the CDR3. The CDR3 protein is CASSFNPGTNTEAFF. CDR3 bases: TGTGCCAGCAGTTTCAATCCGGGAACGAACACTGAAGCTTTCTTT.

A note on this clone: At the DNA level, this CDR3 is encoded by other sequences in the same sample as well. V usage is TRBV5-5 and J usage is TRBJ2-5, with D possibly being TRBD1 (5 bases). V was shortened by 1 base and J by 1 base, with 8 bases between the two germline ends. Germline CDR1 and CDR2: SGHKS and YYEKEE (reference sequence). This CDR3 has 14 amino acids. The CDR3 region has the DNA TGTGCCAGCAGCTTGTCGCAGGGCCAAGAGACCCAGTACTTC. Amino acid sequence: CASSLSQGQETQYF.

This clone appeared once. The chain uses TRBV5-4 and TRBJ1-1; D perhaps matches TRBD1 (5 bases). Trimming removed 0 bases at V and 0 bases at J, with 12 bases between. This CDR3 is built from 16 residues. Germline V gene sequence: CDR1 SGHNT, CDR2 YYREEE (reference sequence). CDR3 amino acids: CASSLVSSGMNTEAFF. The CDR3 DNA follows: TGTGCCAGCAGCTTGGTCAGCTCAGGGATGAACACTGAAGCTTTCTTT.

The chain links TRBV7-9 to TRBJ2-2, with TRBD2 identical over 13 bases. The CDR3 runs to 19 residues. V gave up 5 bases and J gave up 7 bases; unmatched junction bases: 16. In germline, CDR1 is SEHNR, CDR2 FQNEAQ (reference sequence). The CDR3 nucleotides are TGTGCCAGCAGCCCCCGGACTAGCGGGGGCCCTAGAGGTGGCGGGGAGCTGTTTTTT. Protein product: CASSPRTSGGPRGGGELFF.

This chain uses TRBV5-1 with TRBJ2-1, with D possibly TRBD2 on 6 matching bases. Germline V gene lookup returns CDR1 SGHRS and CDR2 YFSETQ. V was clipped by 0 bases and J by 6 bases, with 10 bases between them. This CDR3 contains 14 residues. CDR3 in DNA: TGCGCCAGCAGCTTGGTTGCGGGGACCAATGAGCAGTTCTTC. Encoded protein: CASSLVAGTNEQFF.

The CDR3 protein is CASSTQGRASNQPQHF. Written as DNA, the CDR3 is TGTGCCAGTAGTACCCAGGGCAGGGCAAGCAATCAGCCCCAGCATTTT. The rearrangement uses TRBV19 and TRBJ1-5; a weak D match, TRBD1 (5 bases). The CDR3 is made up of 16 amino acids. Per the germline V gene, CDR1 is LNHDA and CDR2 is SQIVND (reference sequence). The ends were cut back, 4 bases at V and 1 base at J, with 14 bases in the middle.

Concerning this clone: Other DNA sequences from this sample encode an identical CDR3 as well. The chain's CDR3 is CASSYTGTGAEAFF. The DNA of the CDR3 is TGTGCCAGCAGTTACACGGGGACAGGGGCTGAAGCTTTCTTT. The gene calls are TRBV6-5 and TRBJ1-1; 10 bases agree with TRBD1. Trimming at V came to 2 bases and at J to 6 bases, leaving 3 bases not matched to a gene. Per the germline V gene, CDR1 is MNHEY and CDR2 is SVGAGI. CDR3 length equals 14 residues.

The chain recombines TRBV9 with TRBJ2-2; TRBD2 matches 8 bases. With 3 bases clipped from V and 5 bases from J, the junction kept 15 bases outside the gene matches. Looked up from germline, CDR1 is SGDLS and CDR2 is YYNGEE. The CDR3 length is 18 residues. The CDR3: CASSEPFSGGLGTGELFF. As DNA, the CDR3 is TGTGCCAGCAGCGAGCCTTTCAGCGGGGGCCTGGGGACCGGGGAGCTGTTTTTT.

This chain links TRBV7-9 with TRBJ1-3; TRBD1 agrees at 8 bases. The CDR3 contains 16 residues. Germline V gene data show CDR1 as SEHNR and CDR2 as FQNEAQ (reference sequence). Trimming cost V 1 base and J 2 bases; bases outside gene matches: 4. The CDR3 spells CASSLEGTGAGNTIYF. The CDR3, as DNA: TGTGCCAGCAGCTTAGAGGGGACAGGTGCTGGAAACACCATATATTTT. The full variable domain, in which reference TRBV7-9 and TRBJ1-3 provide the parts outside the CDR3, is DTGVSQNPRHKITKRGQNVTFRCDPISEHNRLYWYRQTLGQGPEFLTYFQNEAQLEKSRLLSDRFSAERPKGSFSTLEIQRTEQGDSAMYLCASSLEGTGAGNTIYFGEGSWLTVV.

V gene TRBV12-5 combines with J gene TRBJ1-6; a weak D match, TRBD1 (5 bases). This CDR3 comprises 17 residues. Trimming removed 0 bases at V and 7 bases at J, with 16 bases between. Germline V lookup: CDR1 LGHNT, CDR2 FRNRAP. The CDR3 DNA reads TGTGCTAGTGGTTTGGTACTTGGGGGGACTAGGAATTCACCCCTCCACTTT. Translation gives CASGLVLGGTRNSPLHF. Together with reference TRBV12-5 and TRBJ1-6, the CDR3 gives the full variable domain: DARVTQTPRHKVTEMGQEVTMRCQPILGHNTVFWYRQTMMQGLELLAYFRNRAPLDDSGMPKDRFSAEMPDATLATLKIQPSEPRDSAVYFCASGLVLGGTRNSPLHFGNGTRLTVT.

The chain has TRBV6-1 and TRBJ1-5; no clear D. The CDR3 is 14 residues long. Germline CDR1 and CDR2: MNHNS and SASEGT. Trimming pared 2 bases from V and 4 bases from J, leaving 9 bases between. The CDR3 protein is CASSELAGNQPQHF. Here the CDR3 DNA reads TGTGCCAGCAGTGAACTGGCAGGAAATCAGCCCCAGCATTTT.

This clone occurred once. The chain has TRBV6-2 or TRBV6-3 and TRBJ1-2; D is ambiguous. V shed 0 bases and J shed 5 bases, with 19 bases lying between them. Germline V gene data show CDR1 as MNHEY and CDR2 as SVGEGT. The CDR3 loop spans 17 amino acids. In nucleotides, the CDR3 is TGTGCCAGCAGTTACTCGAAACGTCTTACGGGAGGGTATGGCTACACCTTC. Its translation is CASSYSKRLTGGYGYTF.

The count of this clone is one. The chain couples TRBV5-1 to TRBJ1-1, with TRBD1 identical over 7 bases. From germline, CDR1 is SGHRS and CDR2 YFSETQ. J was trimmed by 3 bases and V by 3 bases; bases with no gene match: 5. This CDR3 is built from 14 residues. The CDR3 is CASSSTGRDTEAFF. The CDR3 nucleotides are TGCGCCAGCAGCTCGACAGGGAGAGACACTGAAGCTTTCTTT.